These 9 T cell receptor beta chains were all obtained from the same sample, sequenced in a study of T cells after yellow fever vaccination. MiXCR, run by TCRdb on the 5' RACE reads, gives a single entry per CDR3 protein. There are 170,000 or so distinct CDR3 sequences in the sample; over 7% occur only once, and roughly 36% lies in the top ten. The sample in question was CD8+ T cells sorted from PBMCs, obtained 45 days after the yellow fever booster vaccination. Receptors originate from a man aged 18 to 30 who received the YFV17D yellow fever vaccine.

The CDR3 coding sequence is TGTGCCAGCAGGCCACAGCGGGGGGAACACACAGATACGCAGTATTTT. This codes for CASRPQRGEHTDTQYF. This rearrangement joins TRBV6-5 to TRBJ2-3, with 9 bases fitting TRBD2. The CDR3 runs to 16 residues. With V trimmed by 6 bases and J by 2 bases, 9 bases remained unmatched. Per the germline V gene, CDR1 is MNHEY and CDR2 is SVGAGI.

The gene calls are TRBV5-1 and TRBJ2-5; 7 positions agree with TRBD2. V was pared by 2 bases and J by 3 bases, with 13 bases of the junction left unmatched. CDR3 size: 17 residues. The germline V gene encodes CDR1 SGHRS and CDR2 YFSETQ. The CDR3 coding sequence is TGCGCCAGCAGCTTCCAAGTTGAGGCGGGGGTGAAAGAGACCCAGTACTTC. Encoded protein: CASSFQVEAGVKETQYF.

This clonotype showed up just a few times. This chain joins TRBV5-8 and TRBJ2-2, with a possible D match to TRBD1 (5 bases). CDR3 length equals 17 residues. V lost 1 base and J lost 1, with 14 bases in between. The V gene's germline CDR1 is SGHTS and CDR2 YDEGEE. The CDR3 loop reads CASSLKIGVGNTGELFF. The CDR3 nucleotides are TGTGCCAGCAGCTTGAAGATAGGGGTCGGGAACACCGGGGAGCTGTTTTTT.

This clonotype occurred a few times. The chain is built from TRBV14 and TRBJ2-3; no firm D call. The V and J ends lost 3 bases and 5 bases respectively, with 6 bases between them. The CDR3 covers 12 residues. Germline CDR1 SGHDN, CDR2 FVKESK. DNA of the CDR3: TGTGCCAGCAGCCAGTGGGGAGATACGCAGTATTTT. This sequence encodes CASSQWGDTQYF.

V usage is TRBV6-2 or TRBV6-3 and J usage is TRBJ1-1; 10 bases are a match to TRBD1. The V gene's germline CDR1 is MNHEY and CDR2 SVGEGT. CDR3 length: 17 amino acids. The V segment lost 4 bases and the J segment 3 bases; nucleotides outside the gene matches: 11. The CDR3 region has the DNA TGTGCCAGCAGTTCCCCGATCGGACAGGGGGAGCACACTGAAGCTTTCTTT. As protein: CASSSPIGQGEHTEAFF.

This clonotype was seen a few times. The V call is TRBV5-1, the J call TRBJ2-1; 12 bases are a match to TRBD2. The CDR3 covers 15 residues. Germline CDR1 and CDR2: SGHRS and YFSETQ. The ends lost 4 bases at V and 9 bases at J; junction bases unmatched: 8. The CDR3 region is CASSHTSGGFPEQFF. CDR3 in DNA: TGCGCCAGCAGCCATACTAGCGGGGGGTTCCCTGAGCAGTTCTTC.

This rearrangement joins TRBV6-4 to TRBJ2-3; perhaps D is TRBD1 or TRBD2 (6 bases each). The CDR3 contains 14 residues. Trimming removed 4 bases from V and 4 bases from J, with 12 bases in between. Germline lookup yields CDR1 MRHNA and CDR2 SNTAGT. The CDR3 region is CASSVGGQADTQYF. As DNA, the CDR3 is TGTGCCAGCAGTGTGGGGGGACAAGCAGATACGCAGTATTTT.

There are many counts of this clonotype. The rearrangement joins TRBV7-9 to TRBJ2-7, with unresolved D. Germline V gives CDR1 SEHNR, CDR2 FQNEAQ (reference sequence). V shed 8 bases and J shed 0 bases, with 11 bases lying between them. The CDR3 is 13 residues long. For the CDR3, the DNA is TGTGCCAGCTGCGAGACACCCTCCTACGAGCAGTACTTC. It translates to CASCETPSYEQYF.

The table lists this clonotype with a count of one. This chain uses TRBV9 with TRBJ2-5; unclear D gene. CDR3 length equals 16 residues. Trimming removed 3 bases from V and 5 bases from J, with 20 bases in between. Germline V gives CDR1 SGDLS, CDR2 YYNGEE. CDR3 region: CASSANTLVEVETQYF. The CDR3 DNA sequence: TGTGCCAGCAGCGCTAACACGTTAGTTGAGGTCGAGACCCAGTACTTC.